Listed here are 22 T cell receptor beta chains from one sample, sequenced in a study of T cells in Graves' hyperthyroidism and ophthalmopathy. RNA transcripts were the template for amplifying TCR beta CDR3 regions. TCR CDR3 regions were first amplified by RT-PCR with HTBI primers. Each CDR3 protein is one row after TCRdb ran MiXCR on the multiplex PCR reads. The data hold about 610,000 distinct CDR3 sequences, with approximately 15% observed a single time. Source material: blood. Receptor source: a woman between 35 and 50 years old with Graves' ophthalmopathy.

This chain connects TRBV12-3 or TRBV12-4 to TRBJ2-7; the match to TRBD1 covers 10 bases. V lost 9 bases to trimming and J lost 6 bases; unmatched junction nucleotides: 11. This CDR3 contains 14 residues. CDR3 amino acids: CASAGTGARVEQYF. In DNA form, the CDR3 reads TGTGCCAGTGCGGGGACAGGGGCCCGAGTCGAGCAGTACTTC.

At least ten counts were recorded for this clonotype. The chain recombines TRBV28 with TRBJ2-3, with TRBD1 matching 8 bases. The germline gives CDR1 MDHEN, CDR2 SYDVKM. With V trimmed by 5 bases and J by 4 bases, 17 bases remained unmatched. The length of the CDR3 is 18 residues. CDR3 bases: TGTGCCAGCAGTCTCCTCCTACCCCGGACAGGGCGCCCAGATACGCAGTATTTT. Protein sequence: CASSLLLPRTGRPDTQYF.

This clonotype was counted only a few times. The CDR3 does not close with the conserved phenylalanine or tryptophan, likely indicating a read error. V and J are TRBV5-5 and TRBJ2-5; D is undetermined. The CDR3 totals 14 residues. V was trimmed by 0 bases and J by 1 base, leaving 7 bases between them. The germline CDR1 and CDR2 sequences are SGHKS and YYEKEE (reference sequence). The CDR3 protein is CASSLGGVQETQYL. The CDR3 DNA reads TGTGCCAGCAGCTTGGGTGGCGTCCAAGAGACCCAGTACCTC.

This clonotype was seen a few times. The rearrangement links TRBV28 to TRBJ2-7; maybe TRBD1 (6 bases). The CDR3 is 15 residues long. The V and J ends lost 5 bases and 4 bases respectively, with 18 bases between them. Germline loops: CDR1 MDHEN, CDR2 SYDVKM. The CDR3 spells CASSAPGVGVYEQYF. The CDR3 DNA reads as TGTGCCAGCAGTGCCCCAGGGGTGGGGGTGTACGAGCAGTACTTC.

This clonotype was counted many times. This rearrangement joins TRBV12-3 or TRBV12-4 to TRBJ1-2; D unclear. This CDR3 has 14 residues. The germline V and J ends were trimmed by 4 bases and 3 bases, with 12 bases remaining between them. The CDR3 protein is CASSSEGRDYGYTF. CDR3 bases: TGTGCCAGCAGTTCTGAAGGGCGGGACTATGGCTACACCTTC.

This clonotype has at least ten counts. The J gene is TRBJ2-1, the V gene TRBV7-3, with 10 bases matching TRBD2. V trimming: 4 bases; J trimming: 2 bases; junction bases outside the gene matches: 8. The CDR3 is 17 residues long. CDR1 and CDR2 from the germline V gene are SGHTA and FQGTGA. The CDR3 DNA follows: TGTGCCAGCAGCTCGACTAGCGGGCAAGCGGCCTACAATGAGCAGTTCTTC. It encodes CASSSTSGQAAYNEQFF.

The table lists this clonotype with many counts. The V and J genes are TRBV6-1 and TRBJ2-1; 7 bases fit TRBD2. The CDR3 covers 16 residues. V dropped 5 bases and J dropped 1; count of bases not matched to a gene: 8. The germline CDR1 and CDR2 sequences are MNHNS and SASEGT. Here the CDR3 DNA reads TGTGCCAGCAGTTCCCCGGCGGGAGCGTCCTACAATGAGCAGTTCTTC. The encoded protein is CASSSPAGASYNEQFF.

A remark on this clonotype: The junction and the germline gene differ at one end; a read error may be behind it. V usage is TRBV20-1 and J usage is TRBJ2-5; 10 bases line up with TRBD2. This CDR3 is built from 14 residues. The germline V gene has CDR1 DFQATT and CDR2 SNEGSKA (reference sequence). This CDR3 is CSARVLTSGETQYF. In DNA form, the CDR3 reads TGCAGTGCCAGAGTTTTGACTAGCGGGGAGACCCAGTACTTC.

V gene TRBV13 combines with J gene TRBJ2-1, with D tentatively TRBD2 (7 bases). The CDR3 is 15 amino acids. CDR1 is PRHDT and CDR2 is FYEKMQ in the germline V gene (reference sequence). V dropped 2 bases and J dropped 6 bases, with 14 bases sitting between them. The CDR3 loop reads CASSLKWGGPNEQFF. CDR3 nucleotides: TGTGCCAGCAGCTTAAAGTGGGGGGGCCCCAATGAGCAGTTCTTC.

This clonotype came up many times. V and J are TRBV28 and TRBJ2-7; the D is unclear. The CDR3 runs to 15 residues. Germline lookup yields CDR1 MDHEN and CDR2 SYDVKM. The V gene lost 6 bases and the J gene lost 0 bases, with 15 bases spanning the gap. The CDR3 nucleotides are TGTGCCAGCAGCGTAGACGGGCTCAGCTCCTACGAGCAGTACTTC. Residues: CASSVDGLSSYEQYF. The variable domain in full, completed from reference TRBV28 and TRBJ2-7, reads DVKVTQSSRYLVKRTGEKVFLECVQDMDHENMFWYRQDPGLGLRLIYFSYDVKMKEKGDIPEGYSVSREKKERFSLILESASTNQTSMYLCASSVDGLSSYEQYFGPGTRLTVT.

This clonotype was found many times. This chain links TRBV5-1 with TRBJ2-7, with 8 bases matching TRBD1. The junction had 11 bases not matched to a gene; V was cut back by 4 bases and J by 5 bases. This CDR3 comprises 15 residues. Germline values: CDR1 SGHRS, CDR2 YFSETQ. CDR3 nucleotides: TGCGCCAGCAGCGACCGGGACAGGTGGGTGGACGAGCAGTACTTC. It codes for CASSDRDRWVDEQYF.

The J gene is TRBJ1-6, the V gene TRBV4-1; D perhaps matches TRBD1 (5 bases). Germline V lookup: CDR1 MGHRA, CDR2 YSYEKL. The V and J ends lost 6 bases and 5 bases respectively, with 14 bases between them. This CDR3 has 15 amino acids. DNA of the CDR3: TGCGCCAGCAGACCGCGGGACGTCAATAATTCACCCCTCCACTTT. It encodes CASRPRDVNNSPLHF.

This chain links TRBV9 with TRBJ2-3; D is ambiguous. Germline CDR1 is SGDLS and CDR2 is YYNGEE. Trimming stripped 0 bases from V and 0 bases from J, with 8 bases between. This CDR3 comprises 15 residues. The CDR3 DNA is TGTGCCAGCAGCGTAGGGCCTACTAGCACAGATACGCAGTATTTT. Protein product: CASSVGPTSTDTQYF.

This sequence joins TRBV19 and TRBJ2-2; 12 bases line up with TRBD1. The CDR3 extends over 18 amino acids. Germline V lookup: CDR1 LNHDA, CDR2 SQIVND (reference sequence). With V trimmed by 6 bases and J by 4 bases, 12 bases remained unmatched. The CDR3 DNA is TGTGCCAGTAGCCTAAACCCGGGACAGGGGGCTCCCACCGGGGAGCTGTTTTTT. Amino acid sequence: CASSLNPGQGAPTGELFF.

This clonotype was detected a few times. The chain uses TRBV20-1 and TRBJ2-1; tentatively, D is TRBD1 or TRBD2 (5 bases each). Germline V lookup: CDR1 DFQATT, CDR2 SNEGSKA (reference sequence). V lost 6 bases and J lost 0, with 12 bases in between. The CDR3 has 14 amino acids. The CDR3 DNA is TGCAGTGCCGGGACCGTAAGCTCCTACAATGAGCAGTTCTTC. Encoded protein: CSAGTVSSYNEQFF.

V usage is TRBV4-1 and J usage is TRBJ2-1, with a weak D call TRBD1 (6 bases). V lost 1 base to trimming and J lost 5 bases, with 15 bases between them. CDR1 is MGHRA, CDR2 YSYEKL, per germline. The CDR3 spans 16 residues. The CDR3 bases are TGCGCCAGCAGCCAAGTTGGGCAGGGGAAGAACAATGAGCAGTTCTTC. Translated: CASSQVGQGKNNEQFF.

The chain recombines TRBV20-1 with TRBJ2-7, with D tentatively TRBD1 or TRBD2 (5 bases each). This CDR3 contains 13 residues. CDR1 and CDR2 from the germline V gene are DFQATT and SNEGSKA (reference sequence). The CDR3 DNA follows: TGCAGCTTCGGGGCGGGCGGGTTTGGGGAGCAGTACTTC. Its protein is CSFGAGGFGEQYF.

The rearrangement joins TRBV20-1 to TRBJ2-3, with D perhaps TRBD1 or TRBD2 (6 bases each). Trimming cost V 3 bases and J 5 bases, with 12 bases left between them. CDR1 and CDR2 from the germline V gene are DFQATT and SNEGSKA (reference sequence). The CDR3 spans 13 residues. In DNA, the CDR3 is TGCAGTGCTAGGACGGGGGCCCAAGATACGCAGTATTTT. This codes for CSARTGAQDTQYF.

This clonotype has at least ten counts. The chain carries TRBV11-2 and TRBJ2-1; no clear D. The CDR3 has 15 amino acids. CDR1 is SGHAT and CDR2 is FQNNGV in the germline V gene. The V end lost 1 base, the J end lost 9 bases, and 16 bases lay between the germline ends. Here the CDR3 DNA reads TGTGCCAGCAGCTTAGGGGCCCTTGGCTCCGGTGAGCAGTTCTTC. Protein sequence: CASSLGALGSGEQFF.

This clonotype was detected a few times. CDR3 DNA: TGTGCCAGCAGCCCACAGGGGTTCCATGGCTACACCTTC. Amino acid sequence: CASSPQGFHGYTF. The chain employs TRBV12-3 or TRBV12-4 and TRBJ1-2, with 7 bases identical to TRBD1. The CDR3 totals 13 residues. V trimming: 6 bases; J trimming: 6 bases; junction bases outside the gene matches: 7.

The V and J genes are TRBV30 and TRBJ2-2; D is unclear. CDR3 length equals 13 residues. CDR1 is GTSNPN and CDR2 is SVGIG in the germline V gene (reference sequence). V lost 0 bases and J 6 bases, leaving 8 bases between the germline ends. Written as DNA, the CDR3 is TGTGCCTGGAGTGTACGAGAGCCCGGGGAGCTGTTTTTT. It is translated as CAWSVREPGELFF. Complete variable domain (other parts from reference TRBV30 and TRBJ2-2): SQTIHQWPATLVQPVGSPLSLECTVEGTSNPNLYWYRQAAGRGLQLLFYSVGIGQISSEVPQNLSASRPQDRQFILSSKKLLLSDSGFYLCAWSVREPGELFFGEGSRLTVL.

The sample holds a few counts of this clonotype. The V and J genes are TRBV30 and TRBJ1-1; D gene unclear. V was pared by 6 bases and J by 1 base, with 6 bases between. The V gene's germline CDR1 is GTSNPN and CDR2 SVGIG (reference sequence). The CDR3 runs 11 residues. CDR3: CACAQNTEAFF. CDR3 bases: TGTGCCTGCGCCCAGAACACTGAAGCTTTCTTT.